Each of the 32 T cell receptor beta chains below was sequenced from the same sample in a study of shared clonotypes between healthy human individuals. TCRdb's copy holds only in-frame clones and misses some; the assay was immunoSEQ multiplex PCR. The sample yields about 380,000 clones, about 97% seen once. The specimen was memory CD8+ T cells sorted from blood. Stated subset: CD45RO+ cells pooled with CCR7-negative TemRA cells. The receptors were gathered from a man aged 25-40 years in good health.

DNA for the CDR3: TGCAGCGTTGTTCGGGGGGCAACCTACGAGCAGTACTTC. Translation: CSVVRGATYEQYF. This chain links TRBV29-1 with TRBJ2-7; D is possibly TRBD2 (7 bases). V lost 4 bases and J lost 2, with 12 bases in between. There are 13 residues in the CDR3. Germline lookup yields CDR1 SQVTM and CDR2 ANQGSEA.

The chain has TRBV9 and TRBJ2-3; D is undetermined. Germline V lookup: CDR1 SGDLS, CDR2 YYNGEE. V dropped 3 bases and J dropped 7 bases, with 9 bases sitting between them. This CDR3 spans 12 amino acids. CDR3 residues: CASSADGHTQYF. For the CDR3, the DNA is TGTGCCAGCAGCGCGGACGGCCATACGCAGTATTTT.

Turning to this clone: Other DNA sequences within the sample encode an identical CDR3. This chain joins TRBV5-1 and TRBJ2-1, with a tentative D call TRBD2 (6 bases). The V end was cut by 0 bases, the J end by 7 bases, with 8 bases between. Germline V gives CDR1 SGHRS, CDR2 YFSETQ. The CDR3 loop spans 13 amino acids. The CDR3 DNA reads TGCGCCAGCAGCTTGGCCGGAGGGAATGAGCAGTTCTTC. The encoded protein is CASSLAGGNEQFF.

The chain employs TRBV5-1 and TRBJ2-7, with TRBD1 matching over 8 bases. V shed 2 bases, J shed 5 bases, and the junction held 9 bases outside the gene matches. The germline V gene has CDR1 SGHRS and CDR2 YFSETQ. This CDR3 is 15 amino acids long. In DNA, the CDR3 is TGCGCCAGCAGCTTATTACAACAGGGGGATAACGAGCAGTACTTC. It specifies CASSLLQQGDNEQYF.

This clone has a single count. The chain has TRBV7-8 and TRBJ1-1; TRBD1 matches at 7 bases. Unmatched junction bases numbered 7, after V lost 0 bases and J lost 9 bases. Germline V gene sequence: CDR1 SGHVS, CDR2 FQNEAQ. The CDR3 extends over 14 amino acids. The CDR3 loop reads CASSLAKGRGQAFF. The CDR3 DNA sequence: TGTGCCAGCAGCTTAGCTAAAGGGAGGGGGCAAGCTTTCTTT.

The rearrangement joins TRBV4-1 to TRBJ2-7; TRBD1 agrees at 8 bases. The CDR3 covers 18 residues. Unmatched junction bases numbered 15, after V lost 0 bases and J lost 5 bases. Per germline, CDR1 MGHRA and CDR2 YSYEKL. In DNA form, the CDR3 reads TGCGCCAGCAGCCAAGATCTTAACCGCCGGACAGGGACTCACGAGCAGTACTTC. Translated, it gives CASSQDLNRRTGTHEQYF.

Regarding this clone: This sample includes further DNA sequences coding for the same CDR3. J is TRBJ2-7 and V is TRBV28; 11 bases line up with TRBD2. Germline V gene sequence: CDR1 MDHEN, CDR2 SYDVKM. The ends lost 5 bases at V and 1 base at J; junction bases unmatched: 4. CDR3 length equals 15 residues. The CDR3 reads CASSLWTSGSYEQYF. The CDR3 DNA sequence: TGTGCCAGCAGTCTCTGGACTAGCGGGTCCTACGAGCAGTACTTC. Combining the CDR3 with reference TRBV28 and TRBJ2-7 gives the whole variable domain DVKVTQSSRYLVKRTGEKVFLECVQDMDHENMFWYRQDPGLGLRLIYFSYDVKMKEKGDIPEGYSVSREKKERFSLILESASTNQTSMYLCASSLWTSGSYEQYFGPGTRLTVT.

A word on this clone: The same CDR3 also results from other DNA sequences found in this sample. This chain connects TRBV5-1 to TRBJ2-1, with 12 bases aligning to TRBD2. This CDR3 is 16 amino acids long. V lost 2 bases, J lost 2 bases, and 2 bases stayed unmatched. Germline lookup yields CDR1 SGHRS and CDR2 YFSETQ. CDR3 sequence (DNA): TGCGCCAGCAGCTTCCTAGCGGGAGGGCCCTACAATGAGCAGTTCTTC. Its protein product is CASSFLAGGPYNEQFF.

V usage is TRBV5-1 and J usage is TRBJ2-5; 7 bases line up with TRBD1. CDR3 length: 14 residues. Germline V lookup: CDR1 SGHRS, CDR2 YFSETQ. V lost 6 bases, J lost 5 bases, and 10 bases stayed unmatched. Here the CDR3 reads CASMPTDRAETQYF. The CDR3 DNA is TGCGCCAGCATGCCGACCGACAGGGCCGAGACCCAGTACTTC.

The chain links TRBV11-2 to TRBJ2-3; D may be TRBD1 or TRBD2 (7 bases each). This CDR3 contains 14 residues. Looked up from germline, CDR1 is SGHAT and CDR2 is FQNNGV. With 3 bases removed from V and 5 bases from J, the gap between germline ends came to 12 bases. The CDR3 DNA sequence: TGTGCCAGCAGCTTCTCAGGGGGGGAAGATACGCAGTATTTT. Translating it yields CASSFSGGEDTQYF.

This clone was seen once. Written as DNA, the CDR3 is TGTGCCAGCAGCTTAGAATCTGAACTAGCGGATCATTTTACCTACGAGCAGTACTTC. Its translation: CASSLESELADHFTYEQYF. The V gene is TRBV7-2, the J gene TRBJ2-7; 8 nucleotides agree with TRBD2. Germline-derived CDR1 and CDR2 are SGHTA and FQGNSA. The ends lost 1 base at V and 2 bases at J; junction bases unmatched: 16. The CDR3 totals 19 residues.

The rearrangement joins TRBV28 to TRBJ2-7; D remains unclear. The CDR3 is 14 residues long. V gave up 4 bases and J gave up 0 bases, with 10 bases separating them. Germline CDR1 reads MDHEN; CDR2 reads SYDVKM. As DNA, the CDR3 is TGTGCCAGCAGTTACGGGCCACTCTCCTACGAGCAGTACTTC. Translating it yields CASSYGPLSYEQYF.

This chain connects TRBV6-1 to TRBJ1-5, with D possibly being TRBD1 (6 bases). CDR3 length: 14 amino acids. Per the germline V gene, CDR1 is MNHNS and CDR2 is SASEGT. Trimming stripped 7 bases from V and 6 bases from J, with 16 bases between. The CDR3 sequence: CASMGAWSVQPQHF. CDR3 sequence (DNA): TGTGCCAGCATGGGGGCATGGTCGGTTCAGCCCCAGCATTTT.

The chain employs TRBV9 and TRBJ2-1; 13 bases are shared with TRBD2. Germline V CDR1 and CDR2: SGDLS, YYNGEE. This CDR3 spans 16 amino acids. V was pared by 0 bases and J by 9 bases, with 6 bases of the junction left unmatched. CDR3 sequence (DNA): TGTGCCAGCAGCGTAGTGGAGACTAGCGGGAGGAGTGAGCAGTTCTTC. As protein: CASSVVETSGRSEQFF.

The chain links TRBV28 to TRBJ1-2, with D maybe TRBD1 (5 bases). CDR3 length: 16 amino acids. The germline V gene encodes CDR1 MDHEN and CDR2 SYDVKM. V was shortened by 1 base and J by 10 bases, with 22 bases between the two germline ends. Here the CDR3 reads CASSLYQGTTGRNYTF. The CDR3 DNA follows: TGTGCCAGCAGTTTATACCAGGGAACAACGGGGCGTAACTACACCTTC.

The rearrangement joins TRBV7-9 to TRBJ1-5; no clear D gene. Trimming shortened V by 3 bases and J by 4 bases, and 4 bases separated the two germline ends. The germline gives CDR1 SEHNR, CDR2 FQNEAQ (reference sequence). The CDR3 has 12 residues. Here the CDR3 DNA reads TGTGCCAGCAGCTTTATAAATCAGCCCCAGCATTTT. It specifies CASSFINQPQHF.

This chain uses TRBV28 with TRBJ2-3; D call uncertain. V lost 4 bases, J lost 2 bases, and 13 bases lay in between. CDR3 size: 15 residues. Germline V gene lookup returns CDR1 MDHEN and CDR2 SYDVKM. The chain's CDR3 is CASSYARSVTDTQYF. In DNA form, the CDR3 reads TGTGCCAGCAGTTATGCCCGGTCGGTCACAGATACGCAGTATTTT.

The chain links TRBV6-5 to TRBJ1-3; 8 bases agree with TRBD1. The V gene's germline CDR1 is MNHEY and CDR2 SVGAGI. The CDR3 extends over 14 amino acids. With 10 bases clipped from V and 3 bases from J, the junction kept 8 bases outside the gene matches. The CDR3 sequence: CATKQGVFGNTIYF. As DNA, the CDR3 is TGTGCCACAAAACAGGGGGTCTTTGGAAACACCATATATTTT.

CDR3 DNA sequence: TGTGCCAGCAGCCCTCCACGGACAGGGGGCGTAGATACGCAGTATTTT. Its protein product is CASSPPRTGGVDTQYF. This chain uses TRBV9 with TRBJ2-3, with TRBD1 matching over 11 bases. Germline CDR1 reads SGDLS; CDR2 reads YYNGEE. J lost 5 bases, V lost 4 bases, and 9 bases had no gene match. The CDR3 is 16 amino acids.

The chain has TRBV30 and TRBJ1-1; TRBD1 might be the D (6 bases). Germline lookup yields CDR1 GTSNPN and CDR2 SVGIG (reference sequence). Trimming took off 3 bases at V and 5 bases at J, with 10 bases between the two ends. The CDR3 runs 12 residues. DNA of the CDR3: TGTGCCTGGAGCGAAGGGGGGACTGAAGCTTTCTTT. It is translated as CAWSEGGTEAFF.

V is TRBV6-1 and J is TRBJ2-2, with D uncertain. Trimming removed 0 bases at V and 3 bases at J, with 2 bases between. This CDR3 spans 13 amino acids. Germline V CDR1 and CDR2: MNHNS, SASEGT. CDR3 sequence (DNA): TGTGCCAGCAGTGAAGCGTACACCGGGGAGCTGTTTTTT. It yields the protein CASSEAYTGELFF.

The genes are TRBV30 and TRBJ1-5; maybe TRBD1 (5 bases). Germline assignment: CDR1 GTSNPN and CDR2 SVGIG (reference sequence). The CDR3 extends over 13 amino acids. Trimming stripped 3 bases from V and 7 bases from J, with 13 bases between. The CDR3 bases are TGTGCCTGGAGCGGGACGGCGGTCCAGCCCCAGCATTTT. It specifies CAWSGTAVQPQHF.

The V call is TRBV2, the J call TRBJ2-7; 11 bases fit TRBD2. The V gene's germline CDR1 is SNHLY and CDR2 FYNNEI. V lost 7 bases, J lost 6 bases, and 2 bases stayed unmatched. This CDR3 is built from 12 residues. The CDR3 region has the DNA TGTGCCAGCATGCTAGCGGGAGGCGAGCAGTACTTC. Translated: CASMLAGGEQYF.

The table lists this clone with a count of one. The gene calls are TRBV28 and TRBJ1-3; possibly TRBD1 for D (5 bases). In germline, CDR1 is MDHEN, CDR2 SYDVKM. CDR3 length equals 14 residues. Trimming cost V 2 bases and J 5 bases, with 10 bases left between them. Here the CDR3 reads CASSLAQGRNTIYF. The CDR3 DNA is TGTGCCAGCAGTTTAGCGCAGGGTAGAAACACCATATATTTT.

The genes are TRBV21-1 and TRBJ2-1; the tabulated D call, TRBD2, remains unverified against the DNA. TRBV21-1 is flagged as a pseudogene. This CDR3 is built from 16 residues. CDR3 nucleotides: TGTGCCAGCTACTCCAACCCCAGGACTCCCTACAATGAGCAGTTCTTC. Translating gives CASYSNPRTPYNEQFF.

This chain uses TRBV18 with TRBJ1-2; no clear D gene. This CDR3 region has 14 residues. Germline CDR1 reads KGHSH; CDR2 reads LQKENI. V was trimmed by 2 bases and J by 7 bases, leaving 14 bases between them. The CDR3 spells CASSPKGGGSGYTF. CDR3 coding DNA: TGTGCCAGCTCACCAAAGGGCGGAGGGTCTGGCTACACCTTC.

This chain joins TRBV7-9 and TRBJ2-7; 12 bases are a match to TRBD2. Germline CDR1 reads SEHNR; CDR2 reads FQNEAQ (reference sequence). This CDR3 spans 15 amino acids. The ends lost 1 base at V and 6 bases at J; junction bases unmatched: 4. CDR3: CASSLETSGRSEQYF. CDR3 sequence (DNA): TGTGCCAGCAGCTTAGAGACTAGCGGGAGAAGCGAGCAGTACTTC.

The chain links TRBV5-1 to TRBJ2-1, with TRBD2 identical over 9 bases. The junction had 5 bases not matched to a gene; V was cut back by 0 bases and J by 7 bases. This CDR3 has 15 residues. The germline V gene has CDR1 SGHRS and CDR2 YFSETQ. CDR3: CASSLVGSGSNEQFF. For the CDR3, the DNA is TGCGCCAGCAGCTTGGTGGGTAGCGGGAGTAATGAGCAGTTCTTC. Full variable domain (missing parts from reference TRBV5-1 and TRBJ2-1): KAGVTQTPRYLIKTRGQQVTLSCSPISGHRSVSWYQQTPGQGLQFLFEYFSETQRNKGNFPGRFSGRQFSNSRSEMNVSTLELGDSALYLCASSLVGSGSNEQFFGPGTRLTVL.

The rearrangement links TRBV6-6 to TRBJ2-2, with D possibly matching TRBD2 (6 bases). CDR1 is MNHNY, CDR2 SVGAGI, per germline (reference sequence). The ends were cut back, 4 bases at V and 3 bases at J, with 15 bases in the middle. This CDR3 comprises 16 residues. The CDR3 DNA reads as TGTGCCAGCAGTTCTTCTAGCGCCGCTTACACCGGGGAGCTGTTTTTT. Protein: CASSSSSAAYTGELFF.

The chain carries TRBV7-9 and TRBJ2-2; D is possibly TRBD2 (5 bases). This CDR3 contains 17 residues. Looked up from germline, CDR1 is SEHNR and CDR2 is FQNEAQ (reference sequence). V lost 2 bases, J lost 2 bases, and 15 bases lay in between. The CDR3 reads CASSLLEASLNTGELFF. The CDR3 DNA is TGTGCCAGCAGCTTATTGGAGGCTAGCTTAAACACCGGGGAGCTGTTTTTT.

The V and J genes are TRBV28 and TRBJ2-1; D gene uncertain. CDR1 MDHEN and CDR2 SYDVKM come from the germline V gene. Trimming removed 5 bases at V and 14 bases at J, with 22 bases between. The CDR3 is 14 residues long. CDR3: CASSPRDAQSQEFF. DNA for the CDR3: TGTGCCAGCAGTCCTCGAGACGCCCAGAGTCAGGAGTTCTTC.

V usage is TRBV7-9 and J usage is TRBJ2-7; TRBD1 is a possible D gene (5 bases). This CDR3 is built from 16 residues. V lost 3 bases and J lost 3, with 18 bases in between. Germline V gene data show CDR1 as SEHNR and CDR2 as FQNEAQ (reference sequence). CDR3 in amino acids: CASSFSSGRVGYEQYF. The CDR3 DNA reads TGTGCCAGCAGCTTTTCTTCGGGCAGGGTGGGCTACGAGCAGTACTTC.